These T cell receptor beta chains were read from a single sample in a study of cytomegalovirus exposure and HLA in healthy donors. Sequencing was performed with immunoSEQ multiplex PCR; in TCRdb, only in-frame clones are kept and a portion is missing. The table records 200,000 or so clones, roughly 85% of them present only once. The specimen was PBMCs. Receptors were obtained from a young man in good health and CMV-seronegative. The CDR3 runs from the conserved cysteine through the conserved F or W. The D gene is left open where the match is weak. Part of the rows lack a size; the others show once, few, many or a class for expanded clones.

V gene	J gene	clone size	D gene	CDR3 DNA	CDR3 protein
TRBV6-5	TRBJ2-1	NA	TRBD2	TGTGCCAGCAGTTACTCGAGGCTAGCGGGAGGCAATGAGCAGTTCTTC	CASSYSRLAGGNEQFF
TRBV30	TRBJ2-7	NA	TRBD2	TGTGCCTGGGGCGGGGGCTCCTACGAGCAGTACTTC	CAWGGGSYEQYF
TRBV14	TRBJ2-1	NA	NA	TGTGCCAGCAGCCAAGTCGCACAGCCCACCTACAATGAGCAGTTCTTC	CASSQVAQPTYNEQFF
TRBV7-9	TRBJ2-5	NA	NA	TGTGCCAGCAGCGACTGGAGGTTGGCTGAGACCCAGTACTTC	CASSDWRLAETQYF
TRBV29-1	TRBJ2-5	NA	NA	TGCAGCGTTCCTGGGGGCAGTCGAAACTCGCAAGAGACCCAGTACTTC	CSVPGGSRNSQETQYF
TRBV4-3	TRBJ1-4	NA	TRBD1	TGCGCCAGCAGCCAGGACTGGACAGGGCTACGGGAAAAACTGTTTTTT	CASSQDWTGLREKLFF
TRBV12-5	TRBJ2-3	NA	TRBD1	TGTGCTAGTGGTTTGGGCCGGGACAGGGGGGATACGCAGTATTTT	CASGLGRDRGDTQYF
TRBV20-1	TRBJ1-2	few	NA	TGCAGTGCTAGGTCGGGAGATGGCTACACCTTC	CSARSGDGYTF
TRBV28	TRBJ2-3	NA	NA	TGTGCCAGCAGCCTAATGGTCGTTTCGGGTACGCAGTATTTT	CASSLMVVSGTQYF
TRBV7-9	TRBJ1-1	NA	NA	TGTGCCAGCAGCCCTCAGGGGCACCCTGAAGCTTTCTTT	CASSPQGHPEAFF
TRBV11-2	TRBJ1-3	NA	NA	TGTGCCAGCAGCCGCCACCTACGAAACACCATATATTTT	CASSRHLRNTIYF
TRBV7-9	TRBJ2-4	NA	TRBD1	TGTGCCAGCAGCTTAGAAACAGGGGTGGGCAAAAACATTCAGTACTTC	CASSLETGVGKNIQYF
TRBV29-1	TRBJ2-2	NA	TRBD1	TGCAGCGTTCCCCTTTTGGGACAGTCGAACACCGGGGAGCTGTTTTTT	CSVPLLGQSNTGELFF
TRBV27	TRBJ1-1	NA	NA	TGTGCCAGCAGTTTTAATTTGGACACTGAGGCTTTCTTT	CASSFNLDTEAFF
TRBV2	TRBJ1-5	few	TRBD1	TGTGCCAGCATGGACAGGACCGATCAGCCCCAGCATTTT	CASMDRTDQPQHF
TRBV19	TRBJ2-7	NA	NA	TGTGCCAGTAGTACTTACGAGCAGTACTTC	CASSTYEQYF
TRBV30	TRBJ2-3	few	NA	TGTGCCTGGAGTGTAGTACAGGGTAATACGCAGTATTTT	CAWSVVQGNTQYF
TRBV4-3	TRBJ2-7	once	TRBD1	TGCGCCAGCAGCCCCGGACAGGGCGGCTACGAGCAGTACTTC	CASSPGQGGYEQYF
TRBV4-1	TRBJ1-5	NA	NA	TGCGCCAGCAGCCAAGAAGCAGGGTCGAGGAATCAGCCCCAGCATTTT	CASSQEAGSRNQPQHF
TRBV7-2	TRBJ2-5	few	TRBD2	TGTGCCAGCAGCTTAGCGGGAGGAGCGGGAGGGGAGACCCAGTACTTC	CASSLAGGAGGETQYF
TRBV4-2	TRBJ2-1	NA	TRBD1	TGTGCCAGCAGCCAAGATTGGGGGACAGGGCCGTTCAATGAGCAGTTCTTC	CASSQDWGTGPFNEQFF
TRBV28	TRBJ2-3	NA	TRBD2	TGTGCCAGCGGGAAAGCGGGAGAGGGGGCAGATACGCAGTATTTT	CASGKAGEGADTQYF
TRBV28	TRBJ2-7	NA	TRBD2	TGTGCCAGCAGTTTGGGGGGGACGGTTTACGAGCAGTACTTC	CASSLGGTVYEQYF
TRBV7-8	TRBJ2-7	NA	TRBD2	TGTGCCAGCAGCTTAGCTAGCGGGAGTGCCTACGAGCAGTACTTC	CASSLASGSAYEQYF
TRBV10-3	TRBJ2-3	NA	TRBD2	TGTGCCATCAGCGCCCGGGCGGGAGGGAATGGGGACACAGATACGCAGTATTTT	CAISARAGGNGDTDTQYF
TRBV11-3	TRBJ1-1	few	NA	TGTGCCAGCAGCTTCATGGGCGCAACCGACACTGAAGCTTTCTTT	CASSFMGATDTEAFF
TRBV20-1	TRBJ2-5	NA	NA	TGCAGTACAGGGTCGGAGACCCAGTACTTC	CSTGSETQYF
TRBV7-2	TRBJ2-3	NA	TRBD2	TGTGCCAGCAGCTTTTTGCTGGGAGGGACAGATACGCAGTATTTT	CASSFLLGGTDTQYF
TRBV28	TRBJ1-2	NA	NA	TGTGCCAGCAGGATACAGGGCAACTATGGCTACACCTTC	CASRIQGNYGYTF
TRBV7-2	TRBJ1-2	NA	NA	TGTGCCAGCAGCTTAGCGGCTGACAGCTATGGCTACACCTTC	CASSLAADSYGYTF
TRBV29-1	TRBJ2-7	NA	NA	TGCAGCGTTGTACTCCCTTACGAGCAGTACTTC	CSVVLPYEQYF
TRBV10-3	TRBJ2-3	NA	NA	TGTGCCATCAGTGAGGTGCGGGGATCCTCAGATACGCAGTATTTT	CAISEVRGSSDTQYF
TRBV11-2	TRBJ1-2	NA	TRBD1	TGTGCCAGCAGCATATTCAGTACAGGGGAGAGGAATGGCTACACCTTC	CASSIFSTGERNGYTF
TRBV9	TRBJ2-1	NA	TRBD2	TGTGCCAGCAGCACGAGCGGGGGGCAGGTGAATGAGCAGTTCTTC	CASSTSGGQVNEQFF
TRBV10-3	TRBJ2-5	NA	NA	TGTGCCATCAGTGACGGGACCCAGTACTTC	CAISDGTQYF
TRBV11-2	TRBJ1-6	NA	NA	TGTGCCAGCAGCTTTGGGCGATCACAGGAAACCGATGCTCCACCCCTCCACTTT	CASSFGRSQETDAPPLHF
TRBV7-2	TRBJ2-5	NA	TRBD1	TGTGCCAGCAGCTTAGTAGGGACAGGGAGGACCCAGTACTTC	CASSLVGTGRTQYF
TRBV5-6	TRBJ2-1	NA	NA	TGTGCCAGCAGTGCGAGCAACTCCTACAATGAGCAGTTCTTC	CASSASNSYNEQFF